This T cell receptor beta chain derives from a study of cytomegalovirus exposure and HLA in healthy donors. The PCR contained 60 Vbeta and 13 Jbeta primers. This table comes from immunoSEQ multiplex PCR, and its TCRdb copy is limited to in-frame clones, with some not included. The sample yields 100,000 to 150,000 clones, roughly 82% seen once. V was cut by 1 base and J by 0 bases, with 7 bases left in between. CDR3 size: 15 residues. CDR1 and CDR2 from the germline V gene are SGHRS and YFSETQ. Study-wide results and caveats: V segments that were indistinguishable, TRBV6-2 and TRBV6-3 among them, were omitted from analysis. Presence/absence analyses assumed roughly uniform sequencing depth across donors, which may not hold.

Comment on this clone: Its antigen is not known.

This TCR came from a male donor in good health and CMV-seropositive. The chain joins TRBV5-1 to TRBJ2-2; possible D gene TRBD1, 5 bases. Sequenced: PBMCs. The CDR3 DNA is TGCGCCAGCAGCTTGTGGGGCGCGAACACCGGGGAGCTGTTTTTT. Its translation: CASSLWGANTGELFF.